This passage covers 12 T cell receptor beta chains from one sample sequenced in a study of Ad26.COV2.S vaccination and SARS-CoV-2 variants. Using immunoSEQ multiplex PCR, the repertoire was profiled, and TCRdb retains in-frame clones only, with some absent. The sample carries some 300,000 clones, about 82% recorded once. Treatment described: some 20 received Ad26.COV2.S at low or high dose, single or two shots; 5 received placebo; per-sample allocation not given. Sampling took place 63 days after the first vaccine or placebo injection. This sample comprised peripheral blood, obtained in a trial of Ad26.COV2.S vaccine versus placebo. The receptors were gathered from a person between 18 and 65 years old who received the Ad26.COV2.S COVID-19 vaccine or a placebo.

V gene TRBV6-5 combines with J gene TRBJ1-2; 7 bases agree with TRBD1. The trim removed 5 bases at V and 4 bases at J, leaving 4 bases unmatched. Per the germline V gene, CDR1 is MNHEY and CDR2 is SVGAGI. The CDR3 consists of 13 residues. The CDR3 DNA follows: TGTGCCAGCAGTCCGGACAGGAGCTATGGCTACACCTTC. Its protein is CASSPDRSYGYTF.

CDR3 DNA: TGTGCCAGCGGGTACGGGGGCTACACCTTC. Translated, it gives CASGYGGYTF. The V and J genes are TRBV25-1 and TRBJ1-2, with unresolved D. CDR3 length: 10 amino acids. Germline CDR1 is MGHDK and CDR2 is SYGVNS. With 8 bases removed from V and 8 bases from J, the gap between germline ends came to 9 bases.

This chain connects TRBV4-2 to TRBJ2-2, with D uncertain. V gave up 3 bases and J gave up 6 bases, with 14 bases separating them. Germline lookup yields CDR1 LGHNA and CDR2 YNFKEQ. The CDR3 contains 15 residues. This CDR3 reads CASSQDLGWSGELFF. The CDR3 DNA reads as TGTGCCAGCAGCCAGGATTTAGGGTGGTCCGGGGAGCTGTTTTTT.

The rearrangement links TRBV12-5 to TRBJ2-1, with 8 bases lining up with TRBD2. The junction had 11 bases not matched to a gene; V was cut back by 3 bases and J by 7 bases. The CDR3 loop spans 16 amino acids. Germline CDR1 LGHNT, CDR2 FRNRAP. The CDR3 region is CASGFSSGGASNEQFF. Written as DNA, the CDR3 is TGTGCTAGTGGTTTTTCTTCGGGGGGGGCCAGTAATGAGCAGTTCTTC. Filled out from reference TRBV12-5 and TRBJ2-1, the complete variable domain reads DARVTQTPRHKVTEMGQEVTMRCQPILGHNTVFWYRQTMMQGLELLAYFRNRAPLDDSGMPKDRFSAEMPDATLATLKIQPSEPRDSAVYFCASGFSSGGASNEQFFGPGTRLTVL.

V is TRBV7-8 and J is TRBJ1-5; a weak D match, TRBD1 (6 bases). V was shortened by 2 bases and J by 3 bases, with 14 bases between the two germline ends. CDR3 size: 16 residues. Germline CDR1 and CDR2: SGHVS and FQNEAQ. The CDR3 sequence is CASSLYTQGHNQPQHF. The CDR3 nucleotides are TGTGCCAGCAGCTTATATACACAGGGACACAATCAGCCCCAGCATTTT. Filled out from reference TRBV7-8 and TRBJ1-5, the complete variable domain reads GAGVSQSPRYKVAKRGQDVALRCDPISGHVSLFWYQQALGQGPEFLTYFQNEAQLDKSGLPSDRFFAERPEGSVSTLKIQRTQQEDSAVYLCASSLYTQGHNQPQHFGDGTRLSIL.

The rearrangement uses TRBV12-3 or TRBV12-4 and TRBJ1-2; TRBD1 is a possible D gene (5 bases). The CDR3 has 12 amino acids. The ends were cut back, 4 bases at V and 7 bases at J, with 10 bases in the middle. CDR3 protein: CASSSRTLGYTF. Here the CDR3 DNA reads TGTGCCAGCAGTTCGCGGACACTTGGCTACACCTTC.

V gene TRBV7-3 combines with J gene TRBJ1-2, with a weak D call TRBD1 (5 bases). The germline V gene has CDR1 SGHTA and CDR2 FQGTGA. The CDR3 has 13 residues. V gave up 2 bases and J gave up 7 bases, with 11 bases separating them. CDR3 region: CASSLSGGGGYTF. CDR3 in DNA: TGTGCCAGCAGCTTATCTGGGGGTGGTGGCTACACCTTC.

The chain uses TRBV23-1 and TRBJ1-6, with unresolved D. TRBV23-1 is assigned to the ORF class and has an uncertain function. Trimming removed 2 bases from V and 0 bases from J, with 14 bases in between. The CDR3 contains 18 residues. The CDR3 protein is CASSQIRRESSYNSPLHF. In DNA, the CDR3 is TGCGCCAGCAGTCAAATCAGGAGGGAGAGCTCCTATAATTCACCCCTCCACTTT.

In its sample, this clone was seen once. The V gene is TRBV2, the J gene TRBJ2-7; no reliable D call. Between the trimmed V and J ends, which lost 4 bases and 5 bases, there was a span of 12 bases. This CDR3 is built from 13 residues. Germline loops: CDR1 SNHLY, CDR2 FYNNEI. CDR3 residues: CASSGHNLDEQYF. The CDR3 DNA follows: TGTGCCAGCAGTGGGCACAACCTCGACGAGCAGTACTTC.

This chain connects TRBV27 to TRBJ2-5, with unresolved D. Per germline, CDR1 MNHEY and CDR2 SMNVEV (reference sequence). Trimming removed 0 bases at V and 2 bases at J, with 10 bases between. The CDR3 consists of 15 residues. For the CDR3, the DNA is TGTGCCAGCAGTTTATCATGGCTAAATCAAGAGACCCAGTACTTC. The encoded protein is CASSLSWLNQETQYF.

The V and J genes are TRBV3-1 (or the pseudogene TRBV3-2) and TRBJ1-2; TRBD1 might be the D (6 bases). V lost 7 bases, J lost 8 bases, and 20 bases lay in between. The CDR3 extends over 14 amino acids. Germline values: CDR1 LGHDT, CDR2 YNNKEL (reference sequence). The CDR3 sequence: CASNLQGQFFGYTF. In nucleotides, the CDR3 is TGTGCCAGCAACCTTCAAGGACAGTTTTTCGGCTACACCTTC.

This clone occurred once. The chain carries TRBV5-4 and TRBJ2-2; TRBD2 matches at 9 bases. V shed 1 base, J shed 8 bases, and the junction held 3 bases outside the gene matches. The CDR3 covers 14 residues. CDR1 and CDR2 (germline): SGHNT, YYREEE (reference sequence). CDR3: CASSLLAGSGELFF. The CDR3 DNA sequence: TGTGCCAGCAGCTTGCTAGCGGGGTCGGGGGAGCTGTTTTTT.